Listed here are 13 T cell receptor beta chains from one sample, sequenced in a study of graft-versus-host responses after intestinal transplantation. Responders (roughly 200,000, CFSE-labeled) met roughly 200,000 stimulators that were irradiated and violet-dye-labeled. Generated by immunoSEQ multiplex PCR, the TCRdb table keeps only in-frame clones and is missing some. The repertoire consists of over 8,000 clones, with roughly 34% occurring once and the leading ten covering less than 15%. The sequencing used alloreactive CD8+ T cells from a mixed lymphocyte reaction culture, collected before intestinal transplant. Subset: CFSE-low proliferating T cells sorted from roughly six-day pre-transplant mixed lymphocyte reaction (GvH or HvG direction). These receptors originate from a human patient who received an intestinal transplant.

V and J are TRBV7-3 and TRBJ2-1, with D perhaps TRBD1 (5 bases). This CDR3 has 15 residues. Trimming removed 2 bases at V and 0 bases at J, with 8 bases between. Germline assignment: CDR1 SGHTA and CDR2 FQGTGA. The chain's CDR3 is CASSLQGSSYNEQFF. The CDR3, as DNA: TGTGCCAGCAGCTTACAGGGTAGCTCCTACAATGAGCAGTTCTTC.

By proportion, this clone is medium-sized. This chain connects TRBV9 to TRBJ2-7, with 8 bases lining up with TRBD1. V lost 4 bases, J lost 7 bases, and 13 bases stayed unmatched. This CDR3 spans 15 amino acids. Germline V gene data show CDR1 as SGDLS and CDR2 as YYNGEE. DNA for the CDR3: TGTGCCAGCAGCAACGGGGCAGGGGGCGCGGAGGAGCAGTACTTC. Translated, it gives CASSNGAGGAEEQYF. Using reference TRBV9 and TRBJ2-7 for the parts outside the CDR3, the full variable domain is DSGVTQTPKHLITATGQRVTLRCSPRSGDLSVYWYQQSLDQGLQFLIQYYNGEERAKGNILERFSAQQFPDLHSELNLSSLELGDSALYFCASSNGAGGAEEQYFGPGTRLTVT.

This clone occurred a few times. The chain joins TRBV10-3 to TRBJ2-1, with 7 bases matching TRBD2. Germline V gene data show CDR1 as ENHRY and CDR2 as SYGVKD. The V and J ends lost 6 bases and 3 bases, in that order; junction bases with no gene match: 20. This CDR3 region has 19 residues. CDR3: CAIRERRDYPGGFYNEQFF. The CDR3 DNA follows: TGTGCCATCAGGGAAAGAAGGGACTACCCCGGGGGATTCTACAATGAGCAGTTCTTC.

The rearrangement joins TRBV11-2 to TRBJ2-2, with 8 bases fitting TRBD2. The germline V gene has CDR1 SGHAT and CDR2 FQNNGV. V trimming: 8 bases; J trimming: 5 bases; junction bases outside the gene matches: 7. The CDR3 runs to 14 residues. Written as DNA, the CDR3 is TGTGCCAGCGTCAGCGGGAGTCTGACCGGGGAGCTGTTTTTT. Its translation: CASVSGSLTGELFF.

The chain is built from TRBV9 and TRBJ2-6; TRBD1 might be the D (6 bases). This CDR3 spans 14 amino acids. Germline V lookup: CDR1 SGDLS, CDR2 YYNGEE. The germline V and J ends were trimmed by 6 bases and 2 bases, with 9 bases remaining between them. CDR3: CASTAGAGANVLTF. The DNA for the CDR3 is TGTGCCAGCACCGCAGGGGCTGGGGCCAACGTCCTGACTTTC.

This clone showed up just a few times. The rearrangement links TRBV6-1 to TRBJ2-1; the D gene is possibly TRBD1 (5 bases). The CDR3 has 14 residues. The germline V gene has CDR1 MNHNS and CDR2 SASEGT. Trimming stripped 6 bases from V and 0 bases from J, with 9 bases between. CDR3 nucleotides: TGTGCCAGCAGCAGACAGTCCTCCTACAATGAGCAGTTCTTC. Its translation is CASSRQSSYNEQFF.

This clone is medium-sized within its sample. V gene TRBV21-1 combines with J gene TRBJ2-7; the table's D gene call, TRBD1, was not cross checked with the DNA. TRBV21-1 is shown as a pseudogene. The CDR3 has 12 residues. CDR3 sequence reads: CASCPGGYEQYF. The CDR3 nucleotides are TGTGCCAGCTGTCCAGGGGGCTACGAGCAGTACTTC.

The rearrangement uses TRBV13 and TRBJ1-1; 11 bases match TRBD1. Per germline, CDR1 PRHDT and CDR2 FYEKMQ (reference sequence). CDR3 length equals 14 residues. Trimming took 5 bases from V and 4 from J; bases not matched to a gene: 3. The CDR3 coding sequence is TGTGCCAGCAGCCTCGGACAGGGGGCCACTGAAGCTTTCTTT. Amino acids: CASSLGQGATEAFF.

This clone ranks as medium-sized. This chain connects TRBV4-1 to TRBJ1-2, with 7 bases matching TRBD1. The CDR3 sequence is 15 residues long. Trimming at V came to 1 base and at J to 8 bases, leaving 10 bases not matched to a gene. The germline gives CDR1 MGHRA, CDR2 YSYEKL. CDR3 DNA: TGCGCCAGCAGCCAAGTCGAATATAGGACAGGCGGCTACACCTTC. This gives the protein CASSQVEYRTGGYTF.

V gene TRBV6-1 combines with J gene TRBJ2-7; maybe TRBD1 (6 bases). V was trimmed by 6 bases and J by 2 bases, leaving 17 bases between them. In germline, CDR1 is MNHNS, CDR2 SASEGT. The length of the CDR3 is 15 residues. The CDR3 DNA is TGTGCCAGCAGCAACCCTCCACAGGGCGCCTACGAGCAGTACTTC. Its protein product is CASSNPPQGAYEQYF.

This rearrangement joins TRBV19 to TRBJ2-1, with a possible D match to TRBD2 (5 bases). Trimming took off 5 bases at V and 4 bases at J, with 12 bases between the two ends. Germline values: CDR1 LNHDA, CDR2 SQIVND (reference sequence). This CDR3 comprises 14 residues. Written as DNA, the CDR3 is TGTGCCAGTAGTTGGCCGACGGGATACAATGAGCAGTTCTTC. It translates to CASSWPTGYNEQFF. The whole variable domain, filled in from reference TRBV19 and TRBJ2-1, reads DGGITQSPKYLFRKEGQNVTLSCEQNLNHDAMYWYRQDPGQGLRLIYYSQIVNDFQKGDIAEGYSVSREKKESFPLTVTSAQKNPTAFYLCASSWPTGYNEQFFGPGTRLTVL.

The rearrangement uses TRBV7-8 and TRBJ1-2; a weak D match, TRBD1 (6 bases). This CDR3 region has 16 residues. Germline V gene data show CDR1 as SGHVS and CDR2 as FQNEAQ. With 0 bases removed from V and 2 bases from J, the gap between germline ends came to 13 bases. The DNA of the CDR3 is TGTGCCAGCAGCTTAGCGATAGACAGGATGAACTATGGCTACACCTTC. Amino acid sequence: CASSLAIDRMNYGYTF.

This clone rates as medium-sized (0.01 to 0.1%). CDR3 loop: CASSQEGGPQYNEQFF. CDR3 DNA: TGCGCCAGCAGCCAAGAGGGGGGGCCTCAATACAATGAGCAGTTCTTC. V usage is TRBV4-1 and J usage is TRBJ2-1, with TRBD2 as a possible D gene (7 bases). Trimming took 0 bases from V and 4 from J, leaving 13 bases between them. Germline CDR1 and CDR2: MGHRA and YSYEKL. CDR3 size: 16 residues.